This TCR beta chain was identified during a study of sequential checkpoint blockade in melanoma. About the research overall: TCRbeta immunosequencing was performed on DNA from roughly 99 pretreatment melanoma tumor samples.

Germline CDR1 LNHNV, CDR2 YYDKDF (reference sequence). The V and J ends lost 5 bases and 5 bases, in that order; junction bases with no gene match: 14. This CDR3 has 16 amino acids. Treatment described: randomized to nivolumab then ipilimumab (arm A) or the reverse (arm B). Patients had received no earlier DNA-damaging chemotherapy. Note on this clone: Its antigen is undetermined.

Sequencing was performed with immunoSEQ multiplex PCR; in TCRdb, only in-frame clones are kept and a portion is missing. The sample carries approximately 37,000 clones, roughly a third recorded once. General study results and limits: Response in arm A was associated with pretreatment TIL clonality. PD-L1 staining and CD8+ counts, not mutational load, tracked tumor T-cell clonality.

This TCR was recovered from a human donor with melanoma. Here the sequenced sample was tumor tissue (inferred from file names), taken from a patient given nivolumab and ipilimumab in sequence. The chain employs TRBV15 and TRBJ2-7; 8 bases match TRBD2. The CDR3 here is CATSAGLGLAGNEQYF. In nucleotides, the CDR3 is TGTGCCACCAGCGCTGGACTAGGGTTAGCGGGAAACGAGCAGTACTTC. Based on the CDR3 plus reference TRBV15 and TRBJ2-7, the full variable domain is DAMVIQNPRYQVTQFGKPVTLSCSQTLNHNVMYWYQQKSSQAPKLLFHYYDKDFNNEADTPDNFQSRRPNTSFCFLDIRSPGLGDTAMYLCATSAGLGLAGNEQYFGPGTRLTVT.